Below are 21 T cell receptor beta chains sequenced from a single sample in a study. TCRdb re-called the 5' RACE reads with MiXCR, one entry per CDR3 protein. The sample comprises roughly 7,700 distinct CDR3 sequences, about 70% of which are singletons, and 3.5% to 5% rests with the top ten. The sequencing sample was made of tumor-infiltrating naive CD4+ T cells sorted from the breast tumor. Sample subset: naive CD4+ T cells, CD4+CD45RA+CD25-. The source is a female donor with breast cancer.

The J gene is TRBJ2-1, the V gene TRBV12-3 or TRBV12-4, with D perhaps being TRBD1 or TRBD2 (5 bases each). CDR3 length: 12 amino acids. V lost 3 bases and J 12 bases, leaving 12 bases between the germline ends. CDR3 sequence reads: CASSFSGLAQFF. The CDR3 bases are TGTGCCAGCAGTTTCTCGGGGCTGGCGCAGTTCTTC.

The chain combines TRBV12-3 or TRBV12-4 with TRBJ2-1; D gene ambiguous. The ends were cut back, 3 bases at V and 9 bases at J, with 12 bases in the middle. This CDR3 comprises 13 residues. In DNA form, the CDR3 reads TGTGCCAGCAGTTTCCAGATTTCGGGTGAGCAGTTCTTC. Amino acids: CASSFQISGEQFF.

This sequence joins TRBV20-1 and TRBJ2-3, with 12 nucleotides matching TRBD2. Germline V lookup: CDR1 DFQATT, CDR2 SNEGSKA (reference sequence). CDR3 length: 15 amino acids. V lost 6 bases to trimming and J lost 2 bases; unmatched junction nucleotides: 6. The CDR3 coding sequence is TGCAGTGCAATTGGACTAGCGGGGTACACAGATACGCAGTATTTT. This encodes CSAIGLAGYTDTQYF.

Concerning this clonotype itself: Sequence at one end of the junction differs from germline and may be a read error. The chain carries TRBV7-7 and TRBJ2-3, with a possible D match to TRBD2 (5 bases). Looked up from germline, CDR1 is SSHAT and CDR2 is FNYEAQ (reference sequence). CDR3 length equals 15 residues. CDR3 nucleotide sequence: TGTGCTAGCAGCTTATCCGGGGTTAGCACAGATACGCAGTATTTT. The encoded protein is CASSLSGVSTDTQYF.

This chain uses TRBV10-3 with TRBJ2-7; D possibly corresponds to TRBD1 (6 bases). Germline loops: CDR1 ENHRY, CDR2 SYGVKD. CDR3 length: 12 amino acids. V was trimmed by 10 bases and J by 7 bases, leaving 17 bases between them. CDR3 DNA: TGTGCCAGCAACTCACAGGGAAGGGAGCAGTACTTC. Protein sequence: CASNSQGREQYF.

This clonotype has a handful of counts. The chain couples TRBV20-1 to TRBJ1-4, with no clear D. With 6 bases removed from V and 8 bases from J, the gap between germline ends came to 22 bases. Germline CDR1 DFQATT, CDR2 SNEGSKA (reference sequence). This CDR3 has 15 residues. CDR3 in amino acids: CSATGPRSWAEKLFF. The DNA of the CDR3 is TGCAGTGCCACCGGGCCCCGAAGTTGGGCGGAAAAACTGTTTTTT.

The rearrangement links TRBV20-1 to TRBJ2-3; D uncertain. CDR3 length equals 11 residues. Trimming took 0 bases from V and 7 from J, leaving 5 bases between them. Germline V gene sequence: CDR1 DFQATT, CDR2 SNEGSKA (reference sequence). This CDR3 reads CSARESYTQYF. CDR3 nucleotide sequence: TGCAGTGCTAGAGAGTCCTATACGCAGTATTTT.

The CDR3 loop is CASSSKTSGAYNEQFF. For the CDR3, the DNA is TGTGCCAGCAGCTCGAAGACTAGCGGAGCCTACAATGAGCAGTTCTTC. The chain uses TRBV7-8 and TRBJ2-1, with 9 positions matching TRBD2. CDR3 length: 16 amino acids. The J segment lost 2 bases and the V segment lost 4 bases, leaving 6 bases of the junction unmatched. CDR1 is SGHVS, CDR2 FQNEAQ, per germline.

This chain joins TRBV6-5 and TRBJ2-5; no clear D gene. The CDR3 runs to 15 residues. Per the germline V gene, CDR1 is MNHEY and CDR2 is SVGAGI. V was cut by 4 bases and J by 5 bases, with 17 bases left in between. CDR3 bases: TGTGCCAGCAGTTCCACTTGGTCCTCCAGGGAGACCCAGTACTTC. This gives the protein CASSSTWSSRETQYF.

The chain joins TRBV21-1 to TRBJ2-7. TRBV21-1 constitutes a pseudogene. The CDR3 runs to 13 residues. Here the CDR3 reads CASSKAGVYEQYF. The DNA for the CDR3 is TGTGCCAGCAGCAAAGCCGGGGTCTACGAGCAGTACTTC.

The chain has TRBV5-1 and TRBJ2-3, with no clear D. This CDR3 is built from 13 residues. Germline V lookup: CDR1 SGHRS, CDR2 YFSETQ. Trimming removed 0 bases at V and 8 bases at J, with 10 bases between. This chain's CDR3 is CASSLAFGSTQYF. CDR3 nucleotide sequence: TGCGCCAGCAGCTTGGCCTTTGGTTCTACGCAGTATTTT.

CDR3 sequence reads: CSATRTSGRAPERETQYF. CDR3 sequence (DNA): TGCAGTGCTACAAGGACTAGCGGGAGGGCCCCCGAGAGGGAGACCCAGTACTTC. This chain links TRBV20-1 with TRBJ2-5; 15 nucleotides agree with TRBD2. Trimming removed 4 bases from V and 5 bases from J; junction bases left unmatched: 14. CDR3 size: 18 residues. CDR1 and CDR2 from the germline V gene are DFQATT and SNEGSKA (reference sequence).

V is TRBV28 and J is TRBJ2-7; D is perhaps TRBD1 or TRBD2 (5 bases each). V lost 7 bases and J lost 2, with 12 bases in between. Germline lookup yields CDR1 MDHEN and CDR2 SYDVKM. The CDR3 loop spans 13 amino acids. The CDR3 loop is CASTGDVAYEQYF. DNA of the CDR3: TGTGCCAGCACCGGGGACGTAGCCTACGAGCAGTACTTC.

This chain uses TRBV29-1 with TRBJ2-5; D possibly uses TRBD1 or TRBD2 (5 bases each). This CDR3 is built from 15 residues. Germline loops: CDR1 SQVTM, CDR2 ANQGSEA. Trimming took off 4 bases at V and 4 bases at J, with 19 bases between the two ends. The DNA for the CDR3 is TGCAGCGTTGCTGGGGACCAAGGGATCGGAGAGACCCAGTACTTC. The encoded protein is CSVAGDQGIGETQYF.

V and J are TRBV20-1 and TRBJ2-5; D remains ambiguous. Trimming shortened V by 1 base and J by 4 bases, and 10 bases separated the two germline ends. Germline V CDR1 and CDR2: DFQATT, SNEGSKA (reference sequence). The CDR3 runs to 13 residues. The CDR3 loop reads CSARVWQRETQYF. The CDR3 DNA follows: TGCAGTGCTAGAGTATGGCAGAGAGAGACCCAGTACTTC.

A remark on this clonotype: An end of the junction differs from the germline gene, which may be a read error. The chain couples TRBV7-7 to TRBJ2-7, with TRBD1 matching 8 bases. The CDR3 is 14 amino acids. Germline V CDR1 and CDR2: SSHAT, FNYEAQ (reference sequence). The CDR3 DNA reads TGTGCTAGCAGCCCAGACAGGGGTACCTACGAGCAGTACTTC. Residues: CASSPDRGTYEQYF.

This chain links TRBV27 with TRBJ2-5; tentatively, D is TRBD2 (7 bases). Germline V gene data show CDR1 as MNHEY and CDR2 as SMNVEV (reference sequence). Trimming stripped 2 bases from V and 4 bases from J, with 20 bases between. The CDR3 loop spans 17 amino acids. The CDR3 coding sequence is TGTGCCAGCAGTTTAACCCCATCTAGCGGAGGGGGAGAGACCCAGTACTTC. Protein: CASSLTPSSGGGETQYF.

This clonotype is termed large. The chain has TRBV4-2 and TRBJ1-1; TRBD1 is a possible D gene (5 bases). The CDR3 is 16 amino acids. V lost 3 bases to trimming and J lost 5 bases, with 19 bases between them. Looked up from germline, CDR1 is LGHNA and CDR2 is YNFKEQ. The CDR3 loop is CASSHHTGGGETEAFF. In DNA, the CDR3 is TGTGCCAGCAGCCACCATACCGGGGGAGGGGAGACTGAAGCTTTCTTT.

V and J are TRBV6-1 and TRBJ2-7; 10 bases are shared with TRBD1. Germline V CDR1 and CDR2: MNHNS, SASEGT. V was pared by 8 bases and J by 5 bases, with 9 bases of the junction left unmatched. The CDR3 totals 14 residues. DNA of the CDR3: TGTGCCAGCGAGAGCCGGACAGGGGGGAACGAGCAGTACTTC. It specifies CASESRTGGNEQYF.

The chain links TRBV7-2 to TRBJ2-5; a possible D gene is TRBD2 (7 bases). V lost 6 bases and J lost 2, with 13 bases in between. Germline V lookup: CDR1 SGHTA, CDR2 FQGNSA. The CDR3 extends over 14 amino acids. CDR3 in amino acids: CASRTGGLQETQYF. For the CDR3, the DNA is TGTGCCAGCAGGACCGGGGGGCTGCAAGAGACCCAGTACTTC.

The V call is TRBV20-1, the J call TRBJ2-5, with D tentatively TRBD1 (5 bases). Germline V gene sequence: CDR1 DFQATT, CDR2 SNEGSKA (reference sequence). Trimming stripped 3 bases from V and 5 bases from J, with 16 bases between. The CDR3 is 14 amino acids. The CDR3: CSASLVGQHETQYF. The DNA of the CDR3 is TGCAGTGCTAGTTTGGTGGGGCAGCACGAGACCCAGTACTTC.